This passage covers 4 T cell receptor beta chains from one sample sequenced in a study of blood T cell repertoires in COVID-19. Here immunoSEQ multiplex PCR was the method, and the copy in TCRdb shows in-frame clones only, minus some. The sample lists roughly 230,000 clones, over 75% seen once, with about 5.1% in the top ten. Sequencing was done on a sample of peripheral blood. Every receptor here comes from a man aged 50-59 years with COVID-19, enrolled during active disease.

There are a few counts of this clone. The chain employs TRBV5-1 and TRBJ1-4; D possibly corresponds to TRBD1 (5 bases). This CDR3 has 15 amino acids. Trimming left V 0 bases short and J 7 bases short, with 13 bases between. Per germline, CDR1 SGHRS and CDR2 YFSETQ. CDR3 bases: TGCGCCAGCAGCTTGGCCGGTAGGGGCAGTGAAAAACTGTTTTTT. Protein sequence: CASSLAGRGSEKLFF.

The rearrangement uses TRBV18 and TRBJ1-4; the D gene is possibly TRBD1 (5 bases). Trimming pared 4 bases from V and 4 bases from J, leaving 10 bases between. The germline CDR1 and CDR2 sequences are KGHSH and LQKENI. This CDR3 is built from 14 residues. CDR3 in DNA: TGTGCCAGCTCACAACGGGGGATTAATGAAAAACTGTTTTTT. Its translation: CASSQRGINEKLFF.

The chain is built from TRBV6-6 and TRBJ2-1; D might be TRBD1 (6 bases). Deletions cut 5 bases from V and 9 bases from J, with 17 bases between. The V gene's germline CDR1 is MNHNY and CDR2 SVGAGI (reference sequence). The CDR3 totals 14 residues. CDR3: CASSALTGYAEQFF. The CDR3 region has the DNA TGTGCCAGCAGTGCCCTGACAGGATACGCTGAGCAGTTCTTC.

The chain uses TRBV7-9 and TRBJ1-5; 11 positions agree with TRBD1. J lost 1 base, V lost 7 bases, and 9 bases had no gene match. The CDR3 spans 17 residues. CDR1 and CDR2 from the germline V gene are SEHNR and FQNEAQ (reference sequence). This CDR3 is CASTSWGQGVSNQPQHF. The CDR3 nucleotides are TGTGCCAGCACCTCCTGGGGACAGGGGGTAAGCAATCAGCCCCAGCATTTT. Variable domain in full (rest from reference TRBV7-9 and TRBJ1-5): DTGVSQNPRHKITKRGQNVTFRCDPISEHNRLYWYRQTLGQGPEFLTYFQNEAQLEKSRLLSDRFSAERPKGSFSTLEIQRTEQGDSAMYLCASTSWGQGVSNQPQHFGDGTRLSIL.